This T cell receptor (beta chain) was sequenced during a study of identical twins. This clonotype has more than one count but fewer than ten. Its antigen remains unknown. The CDR3 consists of 13 residues. Trimming removed 2 bases from V and 9 bases from J, with 11 bases in between. Germline V gene sequence: CDR1 MNHNY, CDR2 SVGAGI (reference sequence). Study-wide findings and caveats: Invariant populations such as MAIT and iNKT cells could partly muddle zero-insertion analyses.

Through template switching, a universal primer site was introduced, and the cDNA contained unique molecular identifiers. One entry per CDR3 protein, called by TCRdb with MiXCR from the 5' RACE reads. The data hold about 290,000 distinct CDR3 sequences, with 9.5% observed a single time. The same specimen was also included in a second study, on yellow fever vaccine responses in identical twins. From that study: Reportedly, the T cell response mounted by twins to vaccine seemed partly convergent, partly personalized.

This receptor was identified in a woman under 30 in good health. The chain combines TRBV6-6 with TRBJ2-1; D remains ambiguous. The sequenced material came from CD8+ T cells sorted from blood. CDR3 DNA sequence: TGTGCCAGCAGTTACGGGCTACAGATTGAGCAGTTCTTC. Amino acid sequence: CASSYGLQIEQFF.